This T cell receptor (beta chain) emerged from a study of response to subunit inactivated influenza vaccine. TCRdb reprocessed the RT-PCR reads with MiXCR, giving one entry per CDR3 protein. The repertoire holds around 520,000 distinct CDR3 sequences, with roughly 10% as singletons. General study points: Researchers suggested that each seasonal influenza vaccination recruits few new T cells.

J gave up 0 bases and V 1 base, and 2 bases lay outside the gene matches. CDR1 and CDR2 from the germline V gene are SGHRS and YFSETQ. The CDR3 is made up of 15 amino acids. This clonotype showed up just a few times. The antigen remains unidentified. V gene TRBV5-1 combines with J gene TRBJ2-3; TRBD2 matches at 7 bases. This receptor was identified in a man aged 50 or older who received an inactivated influenza vaccine. This material consisted of PBMCs from blood, taken on the day of vaccination. CDR3 protein: CASSLPAGSTDTQYF. CDR3 bases: TGCGCCAGCAGCTTGCCAGCGGGAAGCACAGATACGCAGTATTTT.